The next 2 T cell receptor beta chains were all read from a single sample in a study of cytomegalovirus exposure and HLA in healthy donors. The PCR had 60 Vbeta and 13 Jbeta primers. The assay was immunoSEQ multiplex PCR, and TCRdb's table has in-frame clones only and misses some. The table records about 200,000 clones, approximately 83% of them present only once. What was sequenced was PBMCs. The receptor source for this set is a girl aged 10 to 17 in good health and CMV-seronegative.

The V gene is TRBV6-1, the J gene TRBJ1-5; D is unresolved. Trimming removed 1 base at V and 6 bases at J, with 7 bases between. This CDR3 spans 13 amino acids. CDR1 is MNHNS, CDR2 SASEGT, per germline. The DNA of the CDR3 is TGTGCCAGCAGTGAAGAACGGGGTCAGCCCCAGCATTTT. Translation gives CASSEERGQPQHF.

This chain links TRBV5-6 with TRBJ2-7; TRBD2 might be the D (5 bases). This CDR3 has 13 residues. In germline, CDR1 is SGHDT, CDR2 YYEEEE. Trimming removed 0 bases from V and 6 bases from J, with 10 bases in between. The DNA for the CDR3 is TGTGCCAGCAGCTTGGGAATAGCGAGCGAGCAGTACTTC. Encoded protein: CASSLGIASEQYF.